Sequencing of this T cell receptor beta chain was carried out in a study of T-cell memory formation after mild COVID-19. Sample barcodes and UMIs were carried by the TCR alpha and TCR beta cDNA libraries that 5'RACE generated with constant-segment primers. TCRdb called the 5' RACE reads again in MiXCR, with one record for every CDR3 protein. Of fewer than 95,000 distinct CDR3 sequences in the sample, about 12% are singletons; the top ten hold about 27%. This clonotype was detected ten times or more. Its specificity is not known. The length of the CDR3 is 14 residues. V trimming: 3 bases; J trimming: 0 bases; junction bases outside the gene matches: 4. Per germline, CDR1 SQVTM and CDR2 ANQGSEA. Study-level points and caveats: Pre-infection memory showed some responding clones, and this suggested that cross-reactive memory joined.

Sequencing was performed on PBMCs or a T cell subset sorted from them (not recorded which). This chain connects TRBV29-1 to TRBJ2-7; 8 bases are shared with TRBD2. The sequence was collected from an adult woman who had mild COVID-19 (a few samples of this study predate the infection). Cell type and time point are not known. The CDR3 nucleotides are TGCAGCGTTGAGGCGGGGGGCCTCTCCTACGAGCAGTACTTC. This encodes CSVEAGGLSYEQYF.